This T cell receptor beta chain was documented in a study of shared clonotypes between healthy human individuals. The CDR3 contains 11 residues. CDR1 and CDR2 (germline): GTSNPN, SVGIG (reference sequence). V lost 2 bases to trimming and J lost 5 bases, with 4 bases between them. Assay: immunoSEQ multiplex PCR; the TCRdb copy retains only in-frame clones and omits some. Among 600,000 to 750,000 clones, approximately 72% were seen once, and the ten largest hold around 1.7%. The chain uses TRBV30 and TRBJ1-3; no definite D call. This TCR was sampled from a woman under 40 in good health. Sequenced: memory CD4+ T cells sorted from blood. Subset denoted: CD45RA-negative fraction. The CDR3 is CAWSYRNTIYF. Here the CDR3 DNA reads TGTGCCTGGAGTTATCGAAACACCATATATTTT.